This T cell receptor (beta chain) was identified during a study of read filtering for tumor transcriptome and immune sequencing. From approximately 400 ng of RNA, a library with molecular barcoded alpha/delta and beta/gamma adaptors was made. TCRdb recomputed calls from the reads with MiXCR, one row per CDR3 protein. The table includes roughly 93,000 distinct CDR3 sequences, under 25% detected once. In its sample, this clonotype was seen many times. This CDR3 is built from 15 residues. V shed 4 bases and J shed 1 base, with 14 bases lying between them. The sequenced material came from a population of CD138-negative cells sorted from bone marrow. The receptor's source is a donor aged 40 or older with multiple myeloma. V and J are TRBV5-7 and TRBJ1-1; possible D gene TRBD1, 6 bases. TRBV5-7 is classed as an ORF, of uncertain function. CDR3 residues: CASSPRQDANTEAFF. The CDR3 DNA is TGTGCCAGCAGCCCCCGACAGGACGCGAACACTGAAGCTTTCTTT.